Below, one T cell receptor beta chain is given with its context. Scientists amplified the TCR beta CDR3 regions from RNA transcripts. Second-round multiplex PCR came after a first-round RT-PCR that employed HTBI primers. Using its own MiXCR run on the multiplex PCR reads, TCRdb lists one record per CDR3 protein. The sample lists about 500,000 distinct CDR3 sequences; about 40% were seen once. These data are taken from a study of Graves' ophthalmopathy and Graves' hyperthyroidism. J lost 5 bases, V lost 5 bases, and 10 bases had no gene match. This CDR3 has 14 amino acids. Germline V lookup: CDR1 SQVTM, CDR2 ANQGSEA.

The chain uses TRBV29-1 and TRBJ2-7, with 9 bases aligning to TRBD1. This TCR derives from an adult man with Graves' hyperthyroidism. The sample taken for sequencing was peripheral blood or thyroid tissue (not recorded which). CDR3 loop: CSVLGQGPMDEQYF. The CDR3 DNA reads TGCAGCGTTCTTGGACAGGGGCCCATGGACGAGCAGTACTTC.